The TCR beta chain under discussion was sequenced for a study of identical twins. TCRdb re-called the 5' RACE reads through MiXCR, storing one row per CDR3 protein. The profile shows 200,000 or so distinct CDR3 sequences, 7.5% of them singletons. This clonotype was picked up many times. Antigen specificity is unknown. Germline V CDR1 and CDR2: LGHDT, YNNKEL (reference sequence). This CDR3 is built from 13 residues. The V gene lost 0 bases and the J gene lost 7 bases, with 7 bases spanning the gap. Study-wide results and caveats: The authors drew conclusions from cross-sectional statistical analysis rather than following the same donors.

The same data also went into a second study, on yellow fever vaccine responses in identical twins.

The chain employs TRBV3-1 and TRBJ1-5; D might be TRBD1 (5 bases). Source material: memory (CD45RO+) T cells sorted from blood. The origin of this receptor is a woman aged 18-29 years in good health. In DNA form, the CDR3 reads TGTGCCAGCAGCCAAGATCGGGGGCAGCCCCAGCATTTT. Encoded protein: CASSQDRGQPQHF.